The 31 T cell receptor beta chains reported below all come from one sample, sequenced in a study of technical replicates of blood from a few donors. The method was immunoSEQ multiplex PCR; TCRdb's version includes in-frame clones alone and lacks a portion of them. Here the sample spans 66,000 or so clones, approximately 88% being singletons. Source material: PBMCs. The receptors originated from a human donor in good health. Some clones in this sample may be carry-over from other donors' samples.

This rearrangement joins TRBV6-5 to TRBJ1-5; D uncertain. The V gene lost 8 bases and the J gene lost 5 bases, with 19 bases spanning the gap. This CDR3 is 15 amino acids long. From germline, CDR1 is MNHEY and CDR2 SVGAGI. CDR3 nucleotide sequence: TGTGCCAGCTGTTCAGGTGAGGGATGGGATCAGCCCCAGCATTTT. Translated: CASCSGEGWDQPQHF.

The V gene is TRBV27, the J gene TRBJ2-1, with D possibly being TRBD1 (6 bases). V lost 8 bases and J 0 bases, leaving 11 bases between the germline ends. Germline values: CDR1 MNHEY, CDR2 SMNVEV (reference sequence). This CDR3 region has 14 residues. The CDR3 here is CASWGRSSYNEQFF. DNA for the CDR3: TGTGCCAGCTGGGGGCGGAGCTCCTACAATGAGCAGTTCTTC.

This chain joins TRBV29-1 and TRBJ2-5; D is possibly TRBD1 (6 bases). The CDR3 spans 12 residues. Trimming took 7 bases from V and 5 from J, leaving 14 bases between them. Germline CDR1 SQVTM, CDR2 ANQGSEA. Here the CDR3 reads CSARQARETQYF. CDR3 DNA: TGCAGCGCTCGACAGGCACGGGAGACCCAGTACTTC.

The chain has TRBV6-5 and TRBJ2-1; 12 bases line up with TRBD2. This CDR3 comprises 15 residues. V lost 4 bases, J lost 7 bases, and 5 bases stayed unmatched. Germline V gene sequence: CDR1 MNHEY, CDR2 SVGAGI. The CDR3 is CASSSRLAGVNEQFF. Here the CDR3 DNA reads TGTGCCAGCAGTTCCCGACTAGCGGGAGTAAATGAGCAGTTCTTC.

The chain carries TRBV2 and TRBJ2-3; tentatively, D is TRBD2 (6 bases). Germline CDR1 reads SNHLY; CDR2 reads FYNNEI. The CDR3 totals 16 residues. V was cut by 6 bases and J by 4 bases, with 20 bases left in between. The CDR3 spells CASRGGAQQVADTQYF. CDR3 DNA: TGTGCCAGCAGGGGCGGGGCCCAACAGGTGGCAGATACGCAGTATTTT.

The chain links TRBV7-3 to TRBJ2-7; 10 nucleotides agree with TRBD2. Unmatched junction bases numbered 10, after V lost 5 bases and J lost 6 bases. This CDR3 is built from 15 residues. Germline CDR1 SGHTA, CDR2 FQGTGA. The CDR3 nucleotides read TGTGCCAGCAGCCCACGGCTAGCGGGAGTTGGCGAGCAGTACTTC. Translation: CASSPRLAGVGEQYF.

The V gene is TRBV5-1, the J gene TRBJ1-5, with TRBD1 matching over 7 bases. V was pared by 1 base and J by 4 bases, with 2 bases of the junction left unmatched. Germline V CDR1 and CDR2: SGHRS, YFSETQ. The CDR3 contains 14 residues. CDR3 sequence: CASSLTGENQPQHF. DNA of the CDR3: TGCGCCAGCAGCTTGACAGGGGAAAATCAGCCCCAGCATTTT. Based on the CDR3 plus reference TRBV5-1 and TRBJ1-5, the full variable domain is KAGVTQTPRYLIKTRGQQVTLSCSPISGHRSVSWYQQTPGQGLQFLFEYFSETQRNKGNFPGRFSGRQFSNSRSEMNVSTLELGDSALYLCASSLTGENQPQHFGDGTRLSIL.

The chain recombines TRBV4-1 with TRBJ1-2, with 10 bases aligning to TRBD1. J was trimmed by 9 bases and V by 4 bases; bases with no gene match: 17. Germline CDR1 is MGHRA and CDR2 is YSYEKL. The CDR3 totals 17 residues. The CDR3 nucleotides read TGCGCCAGCAGCCTACTCGGACAGGGGGAGACTATGTTACGCTACACCTTC. Translation: CASSLLGQGETMLRYTF.

The gene calls are TRBV29-1 and TRBJ1-1; no reliable D call. CDR1 is SQVTM, CDR2 ANQGSEA, per germline. V lost 6 bases and J lost 0, with 8 bases in between. CDR3 length equals 12 residues. The CDR3 DNA reads as TGCAGCGTCAGGCTACTGAACACTGAAGCTTTCTTT. Translating it yields CSVRLLNTEAFF.

The V call is TRBV7-8, the J call TRBJ1-4, with TRBD1 as a possible D gene (5 bases). The CDR3 length is 16 residues. Germline CDR1 and CDR2: SGHVS and FQNEAQ. The V gene lost 4 bases and the J gene lost 0 bases, with 12 bases spanning the gap. CDR3 nucleotide sequence: TGTGCCAGCAGCTCCCGACAGATTGCAACTAATGAAAAACTGTTTTTT. Its protein product is CASSSRQIATNEKLFF.

In its sample, this clone was seen a few times. This chain uses TRBV29-1 with TRBJ1-1, with 8 bases identical to TRBD1. The CDR3 is made up of 14 amino acids. With 2 bases clipped from V and 1 base from J, the junction kept 3 bases outside the gene matches. CDR1 and CDR2 (germline): SQVTM, ANQGSEA. The chain's CDR3 is CSVEQGAGNTEAFF. The CDR3 bases are TGCAGCGTTGAACAGGGGGCTGGGAACACTGAAGCTTTCTTT.

The chain has TRBV11-2 and TRBJ2-3; TRBD2 matches 8 bases. Germline V lookup: CDR1 SGHAT, CDR2 FQNNGV. Germline trimming cut 1 base from V and 0 bases from J; bases unmatched to any gene: 3. The CDR3 runs to 16 residues. The CDR3 is CASSLGLATSTDTQYF. The CDR3 DNA is TGTGCCAGCAGCTTAGGACTAGCGACAAGCACAGATACGCAGTATTTT.

The genes are TRBV29-1 and TRBJ1-2, with D possibly matching TRBD1 (5 bases). Germline V CDR1 and CDR2: SQVTM, ANQGSEA. Trimming removed 7 bases from V and 8 bases from J, with 14 bases in between. This CDR3 contains 11 residues. CDR3 sequence reads: CSGVGGGGYTF. The CDR3 DNA reads TGCAGCGGGGTTGGGGGGGGAGGCTACACCTTC.

The chain employs TRBV6-5 and TRBJ1-6; no clear D. Trimming pared 0 bases from V and 5 bases from J, leaving 8 bases between. Per the germline V gene, CDR1 is MNHEY and CDR2 is SVGAGI. The CDR3 length is 15 residues. CDR3 in amino acids: CASSYSRINNSPLHF. Here the CDR3 DNA reads TGTGCCAGCAGTTACTCGAGGATTAATAATTCACCCCTCCACTTT.

This clone was seen a single time. J is TRBJ2-1 and V is TRBV7-9; a possible D gene is TRBD2 (6 bases). The CDR3 covers 15 residues. V was pared by 4 bases and J by 8 bases, with 18 bases between. Germline V gene lookup returns CDR1 SEHNR and CDR2 FQNEAQ (reference sequence). The CDR3 region has the DNA TGTGCCAGCAGCTCCGATGTGGGAGGCTTTGATGAGCAGTTCTTC. It encodes CASSSDVGGFDEQFF. The full variable domain, with the rest looked up from reference TRBV7-9 and TRBJ2-1, is DTGVSQNPRHKITKRGQNVTFRCDPISEHNRLYWYRQTLGQGPEFLTYFQNEAQLEKSRLLSDRFSAERPKGSFSTLEIQRTEQGDSAMYLCASSSDVGGFDEQFFGPGTRLTVL.

The rearrangement links TRBV5-6 to TRBJ2-3; no reliable D call. The CDR3 contains 12 residues. Germline-derived CDR1 and CDR2 are SGHDT and YYEEEE. With 2 bases removed from V and 6 bases from J, the gap between germline ends came to 7 bases. The CDR3 region is CASSLFGDTQYF. The CDR3 coding sequence is TGTGCCAGCAGCTTATTCGGGGATACGCAGTATTTT. The variable domain in full, with the rest retrieved from reference TRBV5-6 and TRBJ2-3, is DAGVTQSPTHLIKTRGQQVTLRCSPKSGHDTVSWYQQALGQGPQFIFQYYEEEERQRGNFPDRFSGHQFPNYSSELNVNALLLGDSALYLCASSLFGDTQYFGPGTRLTVL.

V usage is TRBV6-5 and J usage is TRBJ2-3, with 10 bases lining up with TRBD2. This CDR3 has 15 amino acids. The V segment lost 6 bases and the J segment 1 base; nucleotides outside the gene matches: 4. CDR1 MNHEY and CDR2 SVGAGI come from the germline V gene. The CDR3 loop reads CASSPTSGGTDTQYF. CDR3 in DNA: TGTGCCAGCAGCCCTACTAGCGGGGGCACAGATACGCAGTATTTT.

This clone came up once. The chain uses TRBV7-9 and TRBJ2-1; 8 bases line up with TRBD2. The ends lost 5 bases at V and 4 bases at J; junction bases unmatched: 10. Per the germline V gene, CDR1 is SEHNR and CDR2 is FQNEAQ (reference sequence). The CDR3 spans 16 residues. The CDR3 reads CASSPNGTRRYNEQFF. In DNA, the CDR3 is TGTGCCAGCAGCCCTAACGGGACTAGGCGGTACAATGAGCAGTTCTTC.

This chain uses TRBV7-9 with TRBJ2-7, with TRBD1 matching over 11 bases. CDR3 length: 18 residues. Germline V gene sequence: CDR1 SEHNR, CDR2 FQNEAQ (reference sequence). Trimming at V came to 0 bases and at J to 6 bases, leaving 13 bases not matched to a gene. CDR3 protein: CASSLALRTGGRLSEQYF. CDR3 nucleotides: TGTGCCAGCAGCTTAGCCCTTAGGACAGGGGGCAGACTAAGCGAGCAGTACTTC. Using reference TRBV7-9 and TRBJ2-7 for the parts outside the CDR3, the full variable domain is DTGVSQNPRHKITKRGQNVTFRCDPISEHNRLYWYRQTLGQGPEFLTYFQNEAQLEKSRLLSDRFSAERPKGSFSTLEIQRTEQGDSAMYLCASSLALRTGGRLSEQYFGPGTRLTVT.

Here the CDR3 reads CASSQAPGVNTEAFF. DNA of the CDR3: TGCGCCAGCAGCCAAGCCCCAGGGGTGAACACTGAAGCTTTCTTT. This sequence joins TRBV4-1 and TRBJ1-1; D might be TRBD1 (6 bases). The germline V and J ends were trimmed by 1 base and 0 bases, with 9 bases remaining between them. Germline values: CDR1 MGHRA, CDR2 YSYEKL. The CDR3 is made up of 15 amino acids.

This chain joins TRBV7-9 and TRBJ2-2; 7 bases are shared with TRBD2. The trim removed 1 base at V and 6 bases at J, leaving 5 bases unmatched. From germline, CDR1 is SEHNR and CDR2 FQNEAQ (reference sequence). This CDR3 comprises 15 residues. The CDR3 DNA sequence: TGTGCCAGCAGCTTAGGAGGCGGGGGACCCGGGGAGCTGTTTTTT. This sequence encodes CASSLGGGGPGELFF. Supplemented by reference TRBV7-9 and TRBJ2-2, the full variable domain reads DTGVSQNPRHKITKRGQNVTFRCDPISEHNRLYWYRQTLGQGPEFLTYFQNEAQLEKSRLLSDRFSAERPKGSFSTLEIQRTEQGDSAMYLCASSLGGGGPGELFFGEGSRLTVL.

The V gene is TRBV4-2, the J gene TRBJ2-3; 11 nucleotides line up with TRBD2. The CDR3 runs 16 residues. CDR1 and CDR2 (germline): LGHNA, YNFKEQ. V shed 4 bases, J shed 2 bases, and the junction held 5 bases outside the gene matches. The CDR3 spells CASSPLTSGDTDTQYF. The CDR3, as DNA: TGTGCCAGCAGCCCCCTGACTAGCGGGGACACAGATACGCAGTATTTT.

The CDR3 DNA reads as TGCGCCAGCAGCCAAGATCTAGTCGGACAGAGCTCTGGAAACACCATATATTTT. Amino acids: CASSQDLVGQSSGNTIYF. The chain employs TRBV4-3 and TRBJ1-3, with D possibly matching TRBD1 (6 bases). Trimming removed 0 bases at V and 0 bases at J, with 15 bases between. Germline CDR1 is LGHNA and CDR2 is YSLEER. The CDR3 sequence is 18 residues long.

The chain is built from TRBV7-8 and TRBJ2-7, with 9 bases lining up with TRBD1. Germline V gene sequence: CDR1 SGHVS, CDR2 FQNEAQ. Germline trimming cut 5 bases from V and 11 bases from J; bases unmatched to any gene: 7. The CDR3 contains 12 residues. The CDR3 spells CASSPRGTGKYF. Written as DNA, the CDR3 is TGTGCCAGCAGCCCCCGGGGGACAGGGAAGTACTTC.

The rearrangement links TRBV6-1 to TRBJ2-1; TRBD1 is a possible D gene (6 bases). Deletions cut 4 bases from V and 4 bases from J, with 17 bases between. The CDR3 runs 16 residues. Per germline, CDR1 MNHNS and CDR2 SASEGT. The CDR3 DNA follows: TGTGCCAGCAGTGCCCCCGACAGGTTGGGGTACAATGAGCAGTTCTTC. Amino acids: CASSAPDRLGYNEQFF.

The rearrangement links TRBV5-6 to TRBJ1-4; 7 bases map to TRBD1. CDR3 size: 15 residues. J was trimmed by 8 bases and V by 0 bases; bases with no gene match: 7. The germline V gene has CDR1 SGHDT and CDR2 YYEEEE. In nucleotides, the CDR3 is TGTGCCAGCAGCTTGGTGAGGGGGCCCGACGAAAAACTGTTTTTT. Translated: CASSLVRGPDEKLFF.

The V call is TRBV7-3, the J call TRBJ2-1; D might be TRBD2 (6 bases). The CDR3 consists of 12 residues. V lost 5 bases and J 15 bases, leaving 17 bases between the germline ends. Per germline, CDR1 SGHTA and CDR2 FQGTGA. This CDR3 is CASSQYGGPLFF. The CDR3 coding sequence is TGTGCCAGCAGCCAGTACGGGGGACCGTTGTTCTTC.

V usage is TRBV5-4 and J usage is TRBJ1-2; D gene uncertain. The CDR3 sequence is 16 residues long. Germline V CDR1 and CDR2: SGHNT, YYREEE (reference sequence). Trimming removed 0 bases at V and 0 bases at J, with 12 bases between. CDR3 sequence: CASSLGSTMANYGYTF. In nucleotides, the CDR3 is TGTGCCAGCAGCTTGGGGTCCACAATGGCTAACTATGGCTACACCTTC.

The chain employs TRBV4-2 and TRBJ1-2; 7 nucleotides match TRBD1. The J segment lost 3 bases and the V segment lost 3 bases, leaving 7 bases of the junction unmatched. The CDR3 is made up of 15 amino acids. The germline V gene has CDR1 LGHNA and CDR2 YNFKEQ. CDR3 protein: CASSQIHTGDYGYTF. Written as DNA, the CDR3 is TGTGCCAGCAGCCAGATACACACAGGGGACTATGGCTACACCTTC.

V and J are TRBV4-3 and TRBJ2-7, with 7 bases aligning to TRBD2. The CDR3 loop spans 15 amino acids. With 1 base clipped from V and 1 base from J, the junction kept 4 bases outside the gene matches. CDR1 is LGHNA and CDR2 is YSLEER in the germline V gene. In DNA, the CDR3 is TGCGCCAGCAGCCAAGTCCTAGCGGAATCCTACGAGCAGTACTTC. Amino acids: CASSQVLAESYEQYF.

V and J are TRBV5-4 and TRBJ2-6, with TRBD2 as a possible D gene (6 bases). Germline CDR1 is SGHNT and CDR2 is YYREEE (reference sequence). The CDR3 consists of 18 residues. The ends were cut back, 0 bases at V and 0 bases at J, with 13 bases in the middle. The DNA of the CDR3 is TGTGCCAGCAGCTTGGAGGCTAGCGAGAGCTCTGGGGCCAACGTCCTGACTTTC. Translation gives CASSLEASESSGANVLTF. Based on the CDR3 plus reference TRBV5-4 and TRBJ2-6, the full variable domain is ETGVTQSPTHLIKTRGQQVTLRCSSQSGHNTVSWYQQALGQGPQFIFQYYREEENGRGNFPPRFSGLQFPNYSSELNVNALELDDSALYLCASSLEASESSGANVLTFGAGSRLTVL.